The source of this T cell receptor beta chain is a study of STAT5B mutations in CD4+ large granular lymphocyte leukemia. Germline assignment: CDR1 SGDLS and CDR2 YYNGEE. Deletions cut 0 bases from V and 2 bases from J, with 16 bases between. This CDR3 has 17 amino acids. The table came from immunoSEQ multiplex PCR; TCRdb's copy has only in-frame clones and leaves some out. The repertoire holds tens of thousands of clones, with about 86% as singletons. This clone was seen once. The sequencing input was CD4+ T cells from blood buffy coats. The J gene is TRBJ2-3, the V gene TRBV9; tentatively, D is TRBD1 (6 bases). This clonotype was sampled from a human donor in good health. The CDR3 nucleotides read TGTGCCAGCAGCGTAGAAGGTGGGGGCAGGACCACAGATACGCAGTATTTT. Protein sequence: CASSVEGGGRTTDTQYF.